The next 5 T cell receptor beta chains were all read from a single sample in a study of shared clonotypes between healthy human individuals. The assay was immunoSEQ multiplex PCR, and TCRdb's table has in-frame clones only and misses some. The table shows approximately 2,000,000 clones, with around 92% occurring only once. Sequenced input: naive CD4+ T cells from PBMCs. Subset specified: CD45RA+ positively selected. These receptors all come from a man in his late teens or twenties in good health. Some clones in this sample may be carry-over from other donors' samples.

The chain carries TRBV27 and TRBJ2-3; 10 bases align to TRBD2. The CDR3 runs to 17 residues. CDR1 is MNHEY, CDR2 SMNVEV, per germline (reference sequence). V trimming: 5 bases; J trimming: 4 bases; junction bases outside the gene matches: 12. CDR3 loop: CASSPSILAGVADTQYF. The CDR3, as DNA: TGTGCCAGCAGTCCCTCAATCCTAGCGGGAGTAGCAGATACGCAGTATTTT.

CDR3: CASSLVRTSRVAEAFF. In DNA, the CDR3 is TGTGCCAGCAGCTTAGTCCGGACCTCGAGGGTAGCTGAAGCTTTCTTT. The rearrangement uses TRBV11-2 and TRBJ1-1; D remains unclear. The germline V gene has CDR1 SGHAT and CDR2 FQNNGV. Trimming shortened V by 1 base and J by 6 bases, and 18 bases separated the two germline ends. The CDR3 is 16 residues long.

CDR3 nucleotides: TGTGCCAGCAGCTTTAGAGGGACAGGGGAAAATGGCTACACCTTC. This translates into CASSFRGTGENGYTF. The chain combines TRBV5-4 with TRBJ1-2, with 10 positions matching TRBD1. CDR3 length: 15 residues. Germline V CDR1 and CDR2: SGHNT, YYREEE (reference sequence). After removal of 2 bases from V and 6 bases from J, the junction contained 7 bases not matched to a gene.

The V gene is TRBV19, the J gene TRBJ2-7; D is perhaps TRBD2 (6 bases). Per germline, CDR1 LNHDA and CDR2 SQIVND (reference sequence). V was cut by 5 bases and J by 0 bases, with 17 bases left in between. The CDR3 length is 16 residues. The CDR3 sequence is CASSPRGAGGSYEQYF. CDR3 DNA sequence: TGTGCCAGTAGTCCGAGAGGGGCCGGGGGCTCCTACGAGCAGTACTTC.

The chain joins TRBV4-1 to TRBJ2-3, with 9 bases fitting TRBD1. V gave up 4 bases and J gave up 3 bases; unmatched junction bases: 5. This CDR3 region has 15 residues. Germline V gene lookup returns CDR1 MGHRA and CDR2 YSYEKL. CDR3 in amino acids: CASSRDRARTDTQYF. In nucleotides, the CDR3 is TGCGCCAGCAGCCGGGACAGGGCGAGGACAGATACGCAGTATTTT.